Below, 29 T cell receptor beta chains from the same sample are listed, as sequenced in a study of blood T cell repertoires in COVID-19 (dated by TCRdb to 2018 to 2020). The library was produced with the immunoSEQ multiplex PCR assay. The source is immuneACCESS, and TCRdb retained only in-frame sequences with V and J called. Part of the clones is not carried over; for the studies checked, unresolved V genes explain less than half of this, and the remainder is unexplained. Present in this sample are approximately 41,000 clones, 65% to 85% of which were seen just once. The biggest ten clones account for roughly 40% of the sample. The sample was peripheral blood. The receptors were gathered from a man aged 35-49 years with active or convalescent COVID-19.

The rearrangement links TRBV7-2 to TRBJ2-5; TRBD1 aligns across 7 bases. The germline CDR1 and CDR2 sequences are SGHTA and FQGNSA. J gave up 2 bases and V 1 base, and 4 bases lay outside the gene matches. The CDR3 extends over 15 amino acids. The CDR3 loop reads CASSLDRGGQETQYF. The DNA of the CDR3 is TGTGCCAGCAGCTTAGACAGGGGTGGGCAAGAGACCCAGTACTTC.

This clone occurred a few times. The CDR3 is CASSTLGAAYNEQFF. Here the CDR3 DNA reads TGTGCCAGCAGTACCCTTGGGGCGGCCTACAATGAGCAGTTCTTC. The chain couples TRBV27 to TRBJ2-1, with D maybe TRBD1 (5 bases). The germline V and J ends were trimmed by 5 bases and 2 bases, with 13 bases remaining between them. CDR1 is MNHEY and CDR2 is SMNVEV in the germline V gene (reference sequence). This CDR3 comprises 15 residues.

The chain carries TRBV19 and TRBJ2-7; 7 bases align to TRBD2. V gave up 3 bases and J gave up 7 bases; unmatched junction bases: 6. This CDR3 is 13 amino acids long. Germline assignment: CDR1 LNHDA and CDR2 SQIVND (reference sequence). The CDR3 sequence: CASSMEGEGEQYF. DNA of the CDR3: TGTGCCAGTAGTATGGAAGGGGAGGGAGAGCAGTACTTC.

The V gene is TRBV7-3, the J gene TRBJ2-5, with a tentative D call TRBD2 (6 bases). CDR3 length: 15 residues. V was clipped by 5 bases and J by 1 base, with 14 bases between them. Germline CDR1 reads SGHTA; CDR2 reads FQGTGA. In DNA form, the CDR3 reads TGTGCCAGCAGCCCCAAGGGACTGAGCCAAGAGACCCAGTACTTC. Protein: CASSPKGLSQETQYF. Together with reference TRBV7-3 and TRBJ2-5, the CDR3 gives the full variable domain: GAGVSQTPSNKVTEKGKYVELRCDPISGHTALYWYRQSLGQGPEFLIYFQGTGAADDSGLPNDRFFAVRPEGSVSTLKIQRTERGDSAVYLCASSPKGLSQETQYFGPGTRLLVL.

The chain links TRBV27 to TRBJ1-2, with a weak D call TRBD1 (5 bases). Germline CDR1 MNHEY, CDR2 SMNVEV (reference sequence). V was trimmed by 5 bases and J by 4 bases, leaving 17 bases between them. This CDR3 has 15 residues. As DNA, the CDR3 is TGTGCCAGCAGTGGCTCCGCTGGACATGTCTATGGCTACACCTTC. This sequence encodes CASSGSAGHVYGYTF.

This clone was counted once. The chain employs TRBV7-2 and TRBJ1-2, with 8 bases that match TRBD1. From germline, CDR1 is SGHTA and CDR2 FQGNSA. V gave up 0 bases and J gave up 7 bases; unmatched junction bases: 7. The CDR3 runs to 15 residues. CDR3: CASSLAQGGTGGYTF. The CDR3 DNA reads TGTGCCAGCAGCTTAGCACAGGGGGGGACCGGTGGCTACACCTTC. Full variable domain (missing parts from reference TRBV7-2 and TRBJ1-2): GAGVSQSPSNKVTEKGKDVELRCDPISGHTALYWYRQSLGQGLEFLIYFQGNSAPDKSGLPSDRFSAERTGGSVSTLTIQRTQQEDSAVYLCASSLAQGGTGGYTFGSGTRLTVV.

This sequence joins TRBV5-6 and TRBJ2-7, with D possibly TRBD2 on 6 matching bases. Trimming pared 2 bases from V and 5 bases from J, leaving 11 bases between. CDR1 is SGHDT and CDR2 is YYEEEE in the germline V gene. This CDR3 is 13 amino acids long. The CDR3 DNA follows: TGTGCCAGCAGCTTCGGGAGAACACACGAGCAGTACTTC. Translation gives CASSFGRTHEQYF.

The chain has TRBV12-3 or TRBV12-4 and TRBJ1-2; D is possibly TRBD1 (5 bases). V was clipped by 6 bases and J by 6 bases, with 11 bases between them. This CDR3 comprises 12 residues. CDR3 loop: CASSSDSHGYTF. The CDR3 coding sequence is TGTGCCAGCAGCTCCGACAGCCATGGCTACACCTTC.

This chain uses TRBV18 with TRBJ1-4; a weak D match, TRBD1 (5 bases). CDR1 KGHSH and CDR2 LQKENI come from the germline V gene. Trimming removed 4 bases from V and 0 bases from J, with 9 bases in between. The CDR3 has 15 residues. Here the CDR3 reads CASSLLTATNEKLFF. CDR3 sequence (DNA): TGTGCCAGCTCACTCCTGACAGCAACTAATGAAAAACTGTTTTTT. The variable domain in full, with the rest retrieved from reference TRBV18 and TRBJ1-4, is NAGVMQNPRHLVRRRGQEARLRCSPMKGHSHVYWYRQLPEEGLKFMVYLQKENIIDESGMPKERFSAEFPKEGPSILRIQQVVRGDSAAYFCASSLLTATNEKLFFGSGTQLSVL.

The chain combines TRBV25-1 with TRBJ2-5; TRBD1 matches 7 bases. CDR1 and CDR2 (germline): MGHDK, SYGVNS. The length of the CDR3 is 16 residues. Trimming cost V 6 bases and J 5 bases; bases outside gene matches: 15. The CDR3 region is CASRQNTGAGRETQYF. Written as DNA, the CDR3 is TGTGCCAGCAGACAAAATACAGGGGCAGGGCGGGAGACCCAGTACTTC.

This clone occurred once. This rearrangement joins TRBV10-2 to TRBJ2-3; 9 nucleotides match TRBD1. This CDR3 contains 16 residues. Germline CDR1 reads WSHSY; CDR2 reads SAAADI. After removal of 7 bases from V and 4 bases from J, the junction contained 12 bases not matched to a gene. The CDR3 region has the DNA TGCGCCAGCAAAACGGAGGGGACAGGGACCTCAGATACGCAGTATTTT. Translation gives CASKTEGTGTSDTQYF.

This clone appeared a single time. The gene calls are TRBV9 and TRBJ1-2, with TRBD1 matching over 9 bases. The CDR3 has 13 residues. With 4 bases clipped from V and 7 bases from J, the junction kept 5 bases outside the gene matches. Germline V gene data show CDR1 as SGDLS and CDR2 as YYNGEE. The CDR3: CASSQGQGFGYTF. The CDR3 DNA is TGTGCCAGCAGCCAAGGACAGGGGTTTGGCTACACCTTC.

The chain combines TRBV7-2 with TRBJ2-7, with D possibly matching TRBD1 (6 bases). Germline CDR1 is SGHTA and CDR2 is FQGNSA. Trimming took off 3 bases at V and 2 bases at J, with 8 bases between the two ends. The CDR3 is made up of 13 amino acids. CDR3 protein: CASSLDRAYEQYF. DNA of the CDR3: TGTGCCAGCAGCTTGGACAGAGCCTACGAGCAGTACTTC.

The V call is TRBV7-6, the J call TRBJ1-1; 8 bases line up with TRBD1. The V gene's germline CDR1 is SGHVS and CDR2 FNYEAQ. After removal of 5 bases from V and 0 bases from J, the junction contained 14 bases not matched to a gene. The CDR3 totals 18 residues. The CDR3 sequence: CASSPTGGRIVMNTEAFF. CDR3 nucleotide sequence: TGTGCCAGCAGCCCTACAGGGGGTCGGATCGTCATGAACACTGAAGCTTTCTTT.

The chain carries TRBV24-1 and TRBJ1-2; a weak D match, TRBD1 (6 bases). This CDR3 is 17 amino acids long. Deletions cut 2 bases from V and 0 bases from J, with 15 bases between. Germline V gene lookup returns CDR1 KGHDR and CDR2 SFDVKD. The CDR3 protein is CATSDSRGVLTNYGYTF. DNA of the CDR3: TGTGCCACCAGTGATTCCAGGGGAGTCTTAACTAACTATGGCTACACCTTC.

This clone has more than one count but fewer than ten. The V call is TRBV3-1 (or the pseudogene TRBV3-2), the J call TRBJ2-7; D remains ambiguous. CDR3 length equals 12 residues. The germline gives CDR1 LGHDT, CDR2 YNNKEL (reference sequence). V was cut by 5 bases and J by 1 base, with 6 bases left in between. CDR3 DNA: TGTGCCAGCAGCAAGGAGTCCTACGAGCAGTACTTC. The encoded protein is CASSKESYEQYF.

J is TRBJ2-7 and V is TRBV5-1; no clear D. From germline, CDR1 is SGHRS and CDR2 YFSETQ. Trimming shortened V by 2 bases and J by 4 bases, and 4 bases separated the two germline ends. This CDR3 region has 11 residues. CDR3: CASSFSYEQYF. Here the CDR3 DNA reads TGCGCCAGCAGCTTCTCGTACGAGCAGTACTTC.

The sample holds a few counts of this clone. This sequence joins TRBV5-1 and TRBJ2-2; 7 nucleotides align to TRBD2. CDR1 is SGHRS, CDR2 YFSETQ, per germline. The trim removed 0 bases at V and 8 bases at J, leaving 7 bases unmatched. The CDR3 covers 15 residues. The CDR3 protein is CASSLGPSGSGELFF. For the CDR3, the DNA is TGCGCCAGCAGCTTGGGGCCTAGCGGATCAGGGGAGCTGTTTTTT. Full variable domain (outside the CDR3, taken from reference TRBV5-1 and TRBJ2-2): KAGVTQTPRYLIKTRGQQVTLSCSPISGHRSVSWYQQTPGQGLQFLFEYFSETQRNKGNFPGRFSGRQFSNSRSEMNVSTLELGDSALYLCASSLGPSGSGELFFGEGSRLTVL.

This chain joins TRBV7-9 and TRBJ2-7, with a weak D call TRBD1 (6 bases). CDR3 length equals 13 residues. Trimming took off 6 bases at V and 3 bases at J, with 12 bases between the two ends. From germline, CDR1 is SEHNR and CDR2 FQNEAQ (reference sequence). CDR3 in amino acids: CASSTGQYYEQYF. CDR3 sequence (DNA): TGTGCCAGCAGTACGGGACAATACTACGAGCAGTACTTC. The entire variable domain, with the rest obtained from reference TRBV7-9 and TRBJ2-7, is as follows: DTGVSQNPRHKITKRGQNVTFRCDPISEHNRLYWYRQTLGQGPEFLTYFQNEAQLEKSRLLSDRFSAERPKGSFSTLEIQRTEQGDSAMYLCASSTGQYYEQYFGPGTRLTVT.

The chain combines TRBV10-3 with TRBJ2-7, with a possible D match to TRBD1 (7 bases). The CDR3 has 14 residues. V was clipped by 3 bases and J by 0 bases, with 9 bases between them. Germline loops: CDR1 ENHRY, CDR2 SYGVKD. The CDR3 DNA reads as TGTGCCATCAGTGACAGGGGGGACTCCTACGAGCAGTACTTC. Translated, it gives CAISDRGDSYEQYF.

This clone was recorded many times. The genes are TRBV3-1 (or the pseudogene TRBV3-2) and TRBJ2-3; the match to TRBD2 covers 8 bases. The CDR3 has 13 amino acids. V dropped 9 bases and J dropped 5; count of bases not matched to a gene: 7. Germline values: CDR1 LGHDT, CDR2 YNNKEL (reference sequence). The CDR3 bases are TGTGCCAGTAGGCGGGGGGATGGAGATACGCAGTATTTT. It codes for CASRRGDGDTQYF.

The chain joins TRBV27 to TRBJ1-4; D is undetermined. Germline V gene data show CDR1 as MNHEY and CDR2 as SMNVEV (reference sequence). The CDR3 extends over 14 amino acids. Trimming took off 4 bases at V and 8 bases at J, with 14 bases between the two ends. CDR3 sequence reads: CASSSPTRSEKLFF. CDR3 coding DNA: TGTGCCAGCAGTTCACCCACTCGGAGCGAAAAACTGTTTTTT. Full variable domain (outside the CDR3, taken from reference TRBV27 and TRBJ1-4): EAQVTQNPRYLITVTGKKLTVTCSQNMNHEYMSWYRQDPGLGLRQIYYSMNVEVTDKGDVPEGYKVSRKEKRNFPLILESPSPNQTSLYFCASSSPTRSEKLFFGSGTQLSVL.

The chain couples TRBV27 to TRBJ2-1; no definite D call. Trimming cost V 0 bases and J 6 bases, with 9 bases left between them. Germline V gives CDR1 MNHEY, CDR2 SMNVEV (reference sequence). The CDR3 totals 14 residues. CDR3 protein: CASSLSASSNEQFF. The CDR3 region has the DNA TGTGCCAGCAGTTTATCTGCTAGTTCCAATGAGCAGTTCTTC.

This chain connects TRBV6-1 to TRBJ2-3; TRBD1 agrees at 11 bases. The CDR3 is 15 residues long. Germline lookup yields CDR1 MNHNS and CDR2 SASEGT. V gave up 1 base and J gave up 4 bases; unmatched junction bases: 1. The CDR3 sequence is CASSEGDRGADTQYF. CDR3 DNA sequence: TGTGCCAGCAGTGAAGGGGACAGGGGGGCAGATACGCAGTATTTT.

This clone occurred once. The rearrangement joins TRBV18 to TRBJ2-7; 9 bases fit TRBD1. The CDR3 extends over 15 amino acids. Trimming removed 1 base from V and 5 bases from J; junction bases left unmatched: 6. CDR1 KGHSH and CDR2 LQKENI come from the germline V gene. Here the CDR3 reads CASSPQQGAIDEQYF. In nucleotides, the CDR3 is TGTGCCAGCTCACCACAACAGGGGGCTATCGACGAGCAGTACTTC. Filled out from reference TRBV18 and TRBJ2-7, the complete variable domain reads NAGVMQNPRHLVRRRGQEARLRCSPMKGHSHVYWYRQLPEEGLKFMVYLQKENIIDESGMPKERFSAEFPKEGPSILRIQQVVRGDSAAYFCASSPQQGAIDEQYFGPGTRLTVT.

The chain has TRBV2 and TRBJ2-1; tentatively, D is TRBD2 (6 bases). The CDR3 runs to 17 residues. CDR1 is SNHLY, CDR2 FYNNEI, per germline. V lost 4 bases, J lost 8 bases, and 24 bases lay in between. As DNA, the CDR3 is TGTGCCAGCAGTGTTGGATCGGGACTCCCCTCTCGGGATGAGCAGTTCTTC. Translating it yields CASSVGSGLPSRDEQFF.

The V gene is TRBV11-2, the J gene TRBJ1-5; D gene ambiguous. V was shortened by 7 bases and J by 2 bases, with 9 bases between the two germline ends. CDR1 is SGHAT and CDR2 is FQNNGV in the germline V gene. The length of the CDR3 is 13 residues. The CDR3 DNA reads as TGTGCCAGCACAGGAAATGGCAATCAGCCCCAGCATTTT. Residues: CASTGNGNQPQHF.

CDR3 protein: CAWRKGDRDIYGYTF. CDR3 bases: TGTGCCTGGAGAAAAGGGGATAGGGACATCTATGGCTACACCTTC. V and J are TRBV30 and TRBJ1-2; tentatively, D is TRBD1 (6 bases). The CDR3 sequence is 15 residues long. The germline V and J ends were trimmed by 3 bases and 4 bases, with 18 bases remaining between them. From germline, CDR1 is GTSNPN and CDR2 SVGIG (reference sequence).

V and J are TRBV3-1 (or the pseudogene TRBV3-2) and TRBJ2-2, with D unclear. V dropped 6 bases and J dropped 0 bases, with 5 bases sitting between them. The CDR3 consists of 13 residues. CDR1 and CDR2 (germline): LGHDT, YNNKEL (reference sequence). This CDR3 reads CASRGTNTGELFF. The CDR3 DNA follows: TGTGCCAGCAGGGGCACGAACACCGGGGAGCTGTTTTTT.